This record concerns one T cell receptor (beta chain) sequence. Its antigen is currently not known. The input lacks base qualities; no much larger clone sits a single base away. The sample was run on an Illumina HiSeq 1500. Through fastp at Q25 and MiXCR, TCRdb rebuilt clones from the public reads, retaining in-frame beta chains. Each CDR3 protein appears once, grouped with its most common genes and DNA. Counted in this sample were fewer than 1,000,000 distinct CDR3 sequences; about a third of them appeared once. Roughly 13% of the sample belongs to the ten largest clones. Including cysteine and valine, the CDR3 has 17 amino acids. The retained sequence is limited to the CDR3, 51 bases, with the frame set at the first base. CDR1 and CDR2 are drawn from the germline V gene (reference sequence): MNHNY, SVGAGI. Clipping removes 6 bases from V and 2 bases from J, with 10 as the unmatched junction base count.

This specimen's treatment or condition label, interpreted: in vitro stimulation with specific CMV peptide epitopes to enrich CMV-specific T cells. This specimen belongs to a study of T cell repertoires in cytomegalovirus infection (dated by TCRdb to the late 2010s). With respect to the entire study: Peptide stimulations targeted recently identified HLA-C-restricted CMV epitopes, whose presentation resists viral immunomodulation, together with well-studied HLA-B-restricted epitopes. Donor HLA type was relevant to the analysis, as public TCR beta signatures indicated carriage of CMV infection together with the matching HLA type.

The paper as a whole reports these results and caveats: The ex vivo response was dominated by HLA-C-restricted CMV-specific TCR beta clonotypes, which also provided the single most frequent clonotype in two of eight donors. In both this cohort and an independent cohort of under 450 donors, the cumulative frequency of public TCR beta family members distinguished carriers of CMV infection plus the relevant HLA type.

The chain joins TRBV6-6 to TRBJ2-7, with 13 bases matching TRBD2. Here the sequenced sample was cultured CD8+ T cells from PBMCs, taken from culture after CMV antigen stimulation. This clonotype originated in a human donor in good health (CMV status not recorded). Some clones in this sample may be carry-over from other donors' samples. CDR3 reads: CASSPGTSGVGPYEQYV. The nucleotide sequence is TGTGCCAGCAGCCCCGGGACTAGCGGGGTAGGCCCCTACGAGCAGTACGTC.